This TCR beta chain appears in the sequencing data of a study of cytomegalovirus exposure and HLA in healthy donors. Primers included in the PCR were 60 Vbeta and 13 Jbeta primers. The protocol was immunoSEQ multiplex PCR, while the TCRdb copy is restricted to in-frame clones and leaves out a portion. The sample carries about 180,000 clones, 75% to 85% recorded once. CDR1 and CDR2 (germline): ENHRY, SYGVKD. The CDR3 length is 14 residues. Trimming removed 3 bases from V and 8 bases from J; junction bases left unmatched: 7. Material: PBMCs. The chain links TRBV10-3 to TRBJ1-2, with 9 nucleotides matching TRBD1. This TCR was sampled from a man between 18 and 35 years old in good health and CMV-seronegative. CDR3 DNA sequence: TGTGCCATCAGTGACGGGGACAGGGAAGCGGGCTACACCTTC. It translates to CAISDGDREAGYTF.